Reported below is one T cell receptor (beta chain). Its specificity is unknown. This CDR3 is also generated by other DNA sequences in the sample. The CDR3 runs to 12 residues. With 6 bases removed from V and 0 bases from J, the gap between germline ends came to 3 bases. Germline V gives CDR1 SEHNR, CDR2 FQNEAQ (reference sequence). These data come from a study of beta chain features in type 1 diabetes. Regarding the study as a whole: A definitive answer on HLA type influencing TCRB rearrangement was not reached here. The naive, central memory and Treg TCRB repertoires looked more alike in patients than they did in healthy donors. There was a moderate but significant shortening of TCRB CDR3s in all four CD4+ subsets of Type 1 diabetes patients.

Expressed TCRB transcripts were sequenced because the entire RNA isolate underwent reverse transcription. Measured with immunoSEQ multiplex PCR; TCRdb has only the in-frame clones, and not every one. The sample records 300,000 or so clones, 7% to 10% being singletons. This sequence was found in a man aged 30 to 39 with type 1 diabetes. Sequenced: central memory CD4+ T cells from blood. The chain has TRBV7-9 and TRBJ1-5, with D unclear. The CDR3 nucleotides are TGTGCCAGCAGTCCTAGCAATCAGCCCCAGCATTTT. It is translated as CASSPSNQPQHF.